This TCR beta chain was sequenced during a study of blood T cells in healthy people across ages. About the study: Template switching recovered approximately one barcoded beta molecule for every two T cells.

Study-wide points: The fall in TCR beta diversity per million T cells was roughly linear with age.

Through a sample-barcoded 5' primer and a J-beta primer mix, a second PCR was run for roughly 6 to 12 cycles. One entry per CDR3 protein results from TCRdb running MiXCR on the 5' RACE reads. The sample includes approximately 1,000,000 distinct CDR3 sequences, about two fifths seen only once; the top ten take 10% to 15%. The germline V gene encodes CDR1 SGHRS and CDR2 YFSETQ. The CDR3 is made up of 15 amino acids. V was clipped by 1 base and J by 3 bases, with 10 bases between them. This clonotype has just a few counts. The target antigen is unknown. The chain recombines TRBV5-1 with TRBJ2-2, with D unresolved. The receptor's source is a man aged 18 to 30 in good health. Sequenced sample: blood. The CDR3 region is CASSLRRVDTGELFF. CDR3 coding DNA: TGCGCCAGCAGCTTGAGAAGGGTGGACACCGGGGAGCTGTTTTTT.